A selection of T cell receptor beta chains follows, all from one sample in a study of radiotherapy plus CTLA-4 blockade in lung cancer. TCRdb's table, derived via immunoSEQ multiplex PCR, lists solely in-frame clones and lacks some. This sample has around 110,000 clones, with 80% to 90% found just once. Sequenced material: peripheral blood, taken from a patient treated with radiotherapy plus ipilimumab. These receptors were obtained from a human donor with non-small cell lung cancer that progressed on radiotherapy plus ipilimumab. Both conserved end residues are part of each CDR3. The D gene is left open where the match is weak. Clone size is stated in some rows and not others, as once, few, many or a class when expanded.

once	13	TRBJ2-7	-	TRBV27	TGTGCCAGCAGCTTCTACAGCTCCTACGAGCAGTACTTC	CASSFYSSYEQYF
once	20	TRBJ1-1	-	TRBV27	TGTGCCAGCAGTTTTAGCCCCTCTCCTGTCAGGGGTAATGTGGGCACTGAAGCTTTCTTT	CASSFSPSPVRGNVGTEAFF
-	15	TRBJ1-2	-	TRBV18	TGTGCCAGCTCACCAATAGTAACAGCGCCCTGGGGCTACACCTTC	CASSPIVTAPWGYTF
once	18	TRBJ1-5	TRBD1	TRBV7-6	TGTGCCAGCAGCTTAGATCCGAGACAGGGGTCGAGCAATCAGCCCCAGCATTTT	CASSLDPRQGSSNQPQHF
-	13	TRBJ2-1	-	TRBV29-1	TGCAGCGCAGGGGACCCTCCCTACAATGAGCAGTTCTTC	CSAGDPPYNEQFF
-	13	TRBJ2-1	TRBD2	TRBV10-2	TGCGCCAGCAGACTAGCGGGGTCATATGAGCAGTTCTTC	CASRLAGSYEQFF
once	15	TRBJ1-1	-	TRBV2	TGTGCCAGCAGTGTTTCTGAGGAGGGTTGGACTGAAGCTTTCTTT	CASSVSEEGWTEAFF
-	14	TRBJ2-1	TRBD1	TRBV9	TGTGCCAGCAGCGCGACAGGGTTGAGCGATGAGCAGTTCTTC	CASSATGLSDEQFF
once	15	TRBJ2-1	TRBD2	TRBV18	TGTGCCAGCTCGGGACTAGCGGAGAACTACAATGAGCAGTTCTTC	CASSGLAENYNEQFF
once	14	TRBJ2-7	TRBD1	TRBV27	TGTGCCAGCAGTTTGGCGACAGGGTACAACGAGCAGTACTTC	CASSLATGYNEQYF
-	15	TRBJ2-2	-	TRBV27	TGTGCCAGCAGTTTACGATCCCCCCTCACCGGGGAGCTGTTTTTT	CASSLRSPLTGELFF
-	11	TRBJ2-5	-	TRBV2	TGTGCCAGCAGCTTTACGGAGACCCAGTACTTC	CASSFTETQYF
-	15	TRBJ2-7	TRBD2	TRBV6-1	TGTGCCAGCAGTGCCGCAGCGGGAGGGCCCTACGAGCAGTACTTC	CASSAAAGGPYEQYF
-	12	TRBJ2-1	TRBD1	TRBV4-2	TGTGCCAGCAGCCAAGACGGACAGGGACGGTTCTTC	CASSQDGQGRFF
-	15	TRBJ2-1	TRBD2	TRBV2	TGTGCCAGCAGTGTCGGGAGGAGCTCCTACAATGAGCAGTTCTTC	CASSVGRSSYNEQFF
-	15	TRBJ2-1	-	TRBV6-1	TGTGCCAGCGGGGTGGAGGACAGCTCCTACAATGAGCAGTTCTTC	CASGVEDSSYNEQFF
-	15	TRBJ2-7	TRBD1	TRBV6-6	TGTGCCAGCAGTTCCCGGGACAGGGTACCACACGAGCAGTACTTC	CASSSRDRVPHEQYF
-	13	TRBJ2-7	-	TRBV2	TGTGCCAGCAGTCGGGACGGAACATACGAGCAGTACTTC	CASSRDGTYEQYF
-	15	TRBJ1-5	TRBD1	TRBV6-5	TGTGCCAGCAGTTACACAGGGGGCGCCGATCAGCCCCAGCATTTT	CASSYTGGADQPQHF
once	13	TRBJ1-2	-	TRBV5-1	TGCGCCAGCAGTCAACAGGGCGACTATGGCTACACCTTC	CASSQQGDYGYTF
-	14	TRBJ2-3	-	TRBV7-9	TGTGCCAGCAGCTTAGGGTCGGGAGCAGATACGCAGTATTTT	CASSLGSGADTQYF
-	12	TRBJ2-2	-	TRBV7-3	TGTGCCAGCAGCTTAGGCGCCGGGGAGCTGTTTTTT	CASSLGAGELFF
-	16	TRBJ1-1	-	TRBV6-5	TGTGCCAGCAGTTCTCCGCGGGGGGGGCCGAACACTGAAGCTTTCTTT	CASSSPRGGPNTEAFF
-	13	TRBJ1-5	-	TRBV27	TGTGCCAGCAGTTTCCAGGGTAATCAGCCCCAGCATTTT	CASSFQGNQPQHF
-	13	TRBJ2-7	-	TRBV29-1	TGCAGCGTTGGTGGCTCTACGGTCAACGAGCAGTACTTC	CSVGGSTVNEQYF
once	13	TRBJ1-5	-	TRBV11-2	TGTGCCAGCAGCCTAAGGGTTGATCAGCCCCAGCATTTT	CASSLRVDQPQHF
-	16	TRBJ1-5	TRBD1	TRBV19	TGTGCCAGTTCCGCAGGACAGGGAATTAGCAATCAGCCCCAGCATTTT	CASSAGQGISNQPQHF